These 9 T cell receptor beta chains share one sample of origin, sequenced in a study of blood T cells in healthy people across ages (dated by TCRdb to about 2015). Library preparation used 5' RACE. Sequenced using an Illumina HiSeq 2500. A second PCR of roughly 6 to 12 cycles was run with a J-beta primer mix and a sample-barcoded 5' primer. Through fastp at Q25 and MiXCR, TCRdb rebuilt clones from the public reads, retaining in-frame beta chains. CDR3 protein duplicates are merged, each entry listing the most common genes and DNA. The sample table shows about 1.8 million distinct CDR3 sequences, and around half are seen once. Roughly 2% of the sample comes from the top ten. The specimen was blood. The receptor source for this set is a woman between 40 and 50 years old in good health.

This clonotype appeared once. The CDR3 nucleotides are TGTGCCAGCAGTGTTCTAGTCGGCGGATCCTACGAGCAGTACTTC. Amino acid sequence: CASSVLVGGSYEQYF. V and J are TRBV6-1 and TRBJ2-7; no definite D call. Germline CDR1 and CDR2: MNHNS and SASEGT. The CDR3 is 15 amino acids. V lost 4 bases and J 1 base, leaving 14 bases between the germline ends.

The chain is built from TRBV7-6 and TRBJ1-1; D not certain. Between the trimmed V and J ends, which lost 2 bases and 3 bases, there was a span of 7 bases. The CDR3 is made up of 13 amino acids. Germline CDR1 reads SGHVS; CDR2 reads FNYEAQ. This chain's CDR3 is CASSLYADTEAFF. The CDR3 DNA is TGTGCCAGCAGCTTATACGCGGACACTGAAGCTTTCTTT.

The count of this clonotype is one. The chain couples TRBV20-1 to TRBJ2-1; the match to TRBD2 covers 9 bases. Trimming took 1 base from V and 9 from J; bases not matched to a gene: 7. This CDR3 has 14 amino acids. Germline-derived CDR1 and CDR2 are DFQATT and SNEGSKA (reference sequence). CDR3 residues: CSARVAGVISEQFF. The CDR3 DNA reads TGCAGTGCTAGAGTAGCGGGGGTAATAAGTGAGCAGTTCTTC.

On this clonotype itself: Since a much larger clone is just one base distant, this may be a read error. This chain links TRBV28 with TRBJ2-3, with no clear D. The length of the CDR3 is 12 residues. V was pared by 9 bases and J by 5 bases, with 12 bases between. Germline CDR1 is MDHEN and CDR2 is SYDVKM. The CDR3 DNA reads as TGTGCCAGTACCGATTTCATAGATACGCAGTATTTT. Translated, it gives CASTDFIDTQYF.

This clonotype was detected once. DNA for the CDR3: TGTGCCACCAGTGATTTCGGGACAGGGCACAATGAGCAGTTCTTC. As protein: CATSDFGTGHNEQFF. This chain joins TRBV24-1 and TRBJ2-1, with 9 nucleotides matching TRBD1. V lost 1 base to trimming and J lost 5 bases; unmatched junction nucleotides: 2. This CDR3 contains 15 residues. Germline V gene data show CDR1 as KGHDR and CDR2 as SFDVKD.

The chain couples TRBV5-6 to TRBJ2-5; TRBD1 might be the D (6 bases). CDR1 and CDR2 (germline): SGHDT, YYEEEE. Trimming cost V 2 bases and J 5 bases, with 10 bases left between them. CDR3 size: 13 residues. The CDR3: CASSFDRSETQYF. Written as DNA, the CDR3 is TGTGCCAGCAGCTTCGACAGGTCTGAGACCCAGTACTTC.

This clonotype is a singleton in its sample. Mismatch with germline at one junction end may stem from a read error. This chain links TRBV2 with TRBJ2-3; the D gene is possibly TRBD2 (5 bases). CDR1 is SNHLY and CDR2 is FYNNEI in the germline V gene. The CDR3 length is 14 residues. This CDR3 reads CGSSREPNVDTQYF. CDR3 in DNA: TGTGGCAGCAGTAGGGAGCCTAATGTAGATACGCAGTATTTT.

This clonotype was counted only a few times. The rearrangement uses TRBV7-2 and TRBJ2-7; D gene unclear. CDR1 is SGHTA and CDR2 is FQGNSA in the germline V gene. V was shortened by 6 bases and J by 7 bases, with 7 bases between the two germline ends. CDR3 length: 10 residues. CDR3 sequence: CASRFEEQYF. Here the CDR3 DNA reads TGTGCCAGCAGATTCGAGGAGCAGTACTTC.

This clonotype has a handful of counts. This chain links TRBV4-2 with TRBJ2-5, with TRBD2 as a possible D gene (5 bases). The ends were cut back, 4 bases at V and 5 bases at J, with 14 bases in the middle. CDR3 length: 14 residues. The germline CDR1 and CDR2 sequences are LGHNA and YNFKEQ. Written as DNA, the CDR3 is TGTGCCAGCAGCCGTCGATCGGGGTCCGAGACCCAGTACTTC. Protein: CASSRRSGSETQYF.